The 31 T cell receptor beta chains listed next were all sequenced from one sample in a study of T cell repertoires in aging, cancer and after chemotherapy. Multiplex touch-down PCR with TRB-A/B primers amplified rearranged V-D-J TRB sequences. TCRdb fed the multiplex PCR reads into MiXCR, producing one record per CDR3 protein. The table lists under 1,500 distinct CDR3 sequences, about 27% of them singletons. Peripheral blood genomic DNA, not sorted cells or RNA, was the template. Sample: blood. The receptor set was obtained from a human donor with a solid tumor. The donor label of this sample is uncertain.

This rearrangement joins TRBV12-3 or TRBV12-4 to TRBJ2-7; TRBD1 agrees at 7 bases. The J segment lost 3 bases and the V segment lost 3 bases, leaving 5 bases of the junction unmatched. This CDR3 has 14 residues. The CDR3, as DNA: TGTGCCAGCAGTTTTTTGGGACAGAACTACGAGCAGTACTTC. It is translated as CASSFLGQNYEQYF.

This clonotype was counted between two and nine times. This chain links TRBV12-3 or TRBV12-4 with TRBJ2-5; maybe TRBD2 (6 bases). The length of the CDR3 is 17 residues. The V end was cut by 5 bases, the J end by 1 base, with 20 bases between. DNA for the CDR3: TGTGCCAGCAGTCCGGTTTTGGGGAGGTGGGGCCAAGAGACCCAGTACTTC. Amino acids: CASSPVLGRWGQETQYF.

This chain joins TRBV29-1 and TRBJ2-3, with a tentative D call TRBD2 (5 bases). The germline V gene has CDR1 SQVTM and CDR2 ANQGSEA. V was clipped by 0 bases and J by 7 bases, with 23 bases between them. This CDR3 is 17 amino acids long. CDR3 DNA sequence: TGCAGCGTTGAAGATCGAGGCACACGGCGGTCGGGGAATACGCAGTATTTT. Its protein product is CSVEDRGTRRSGNTQYF.

V is TRBV20-1 and J is TRBJ2-5; the D call may be TRBD1 or TRBD2 (5 bases each). Germline values: CDR1 DFQATT, CDR2 SNEGSKA (reference sequence). With 0 bases removed from V and 2 bases from J, the gap between germline ends came to 10 bases. This CDR3 comprises 14 residues. The CDR3 region is CSARDRGYQETQYF. The CDR3, as DNA: TGCAGTGCTAGAGATCGGGGCTATCAAGAGACCCAGTACTTC.

This sequence joins TRBV7-2 and TRBJ2-7; no reliable D call. CDR1 is SGHTA and CDR2 is FQGNSA in the germline V gene. The CDR3 has 11 residues. V gave up 5 bases and J gave up 2 bases, with 4 bases separating them. CDR3 in amino acids: CASSETYEQYF. The DNA for the CDR3 is TGTGCCAGCAGCGAGACCTACGAGCAGTACTTC.

The chain links TRBV20-1 to TRBJ1-3; tentatively, D is TRBD1 (5 bases). Germline CDR1 reads DFQATT; CDR2 reads SNEGSKA (reference sequence). Trimming stripped 0 bases from V and 3 bases from J, with 15 bases between. The CDR3 runs to 16 residues. CDR3 loop: CSARDGQGSYGNTIYF. DNA of the CDR3: TGCAGTGCTAGAGACGGGCAGGGATCGTATGGAAACACCATATATTTT.

This clonotype occurred a few times. This rearrangement joins TRBV12-3 or TRBV12-4 to TRBJ1-5, with D possibly matching TRBD1 (5 bases). CDR3 length: 15 residues. The germline V and J ends were trimmed by 8 bases and 0 bases, with 14 bases remaining between them. The CDR3 DNA reads as TGTGCCAGCCGTTGGGGCGGGGATAGCAATCAGCCCCAGCATTTT. Translating it yields CASRWGGDSNQPQHF.

In this sample, this clonotype turned up a few times. The chain combines TRBV20-1 with TRBJ2-3; TRBD2 aligns across 12 bases. V dropped 0 bases and J dropped 3; count of bases not matched to a gene: 7. The germline V gene has CDR1 DFQATT and CDR2 SNEGSKA (reference sequence). The CDR3 covers 17 residues. CDR3 protein: CSARDFLAGGPTDTQYF. For the CDR3, the DNA is TGCAGTGCTAGAGATTTTCTAGCGGGGGGGCCTACAGATACGCAGTATTTT.

J is TRBJ1-4 and V is TRBV12-3 or TRBV12-4, with 7 bases fitting TRBD1. There are 13 residues in the CDR3. Trimming took 6 bases from V and 13 from J; bases not matched to a gene: 11. The CDR3 loop is CASRTTGTQGLFF. CDR3 in DNA: TGTGCCAGCAGGACGACAGGGACTCAGGGACTGTTTTTT.

Comments on this clonotype: Germline and junction disagree at one end, which may indicate a read error. The genes are TRBV6-6 and TRBJ2-5; TRBD2 matches at 15 bases. Germline lookup yields CDR1 MNHNY and CDR2 SVGAGI (reference sequence). This CDR3 region has 20 residues. The CDR3 spells CASSSYPPGTSGRKLENQYF. CDR3 nucleotides: TGTGCCAGCAGTAGTTACCCGCCAGGGACTAGCGGGAGGAAATTGGAGAACCAGTACTTC.

This clonotype is medium-sized (0.01 to 0.1%). The chain couples TRBV29-1 to TRBJ2-3; 11 bases agree with TRBD2. The V and J ends lost 6 bases and 6 bases, in that order; junction bases with no gene match: 20. This CDR3 has 18 amino acids. Germline-derived CDR1 and CDR2 are SQVTM and ANQGSEA. CDR3 sequence reads: CSVLRPLVSGRAFDTQYF. The DNA for the CDR3 is TGCAGCGTCCTACGACCCCTAGTTAGCGGGAGGGCCTTTGATACGCAGTATTTT.

The table lists this clonotype with a few counts. The chain links TRBV27 to TRBJ1-6, with TRBD1 matching 9 bases. Germline V gives CDR1 MNHEY, CDR2 SMNVEV (reference sequence). This CDR3 spans 18 amino acids. V was pared by 5 bases and J by 1 base, with 9 bases of the junction left unmatched. CDR3 coding DNA: TGTGCCAGCAGTATCACAGGGGGCGCAGGGTCCTATAATTCACCCCTCCACTTT. This translates into CASSITGGAGSYNSPLHF.

The chain combines TRBV7-9 with TRBJ2-3; no clear D. V lost 5 bases, J lost 2 bases, and 8 bases lay in between. Germline CDR1 and CDR2: SEHNR and FQNEAQ (reference sequence). The CDR3 length is 13 residues. The CDR3 DNA reads as TGTGCCAGCAGCCCCGGACCCACAGATACGCAGTATTTT. Its translation is CASSPGPTDTQYF.

This clonotype is large. The chain has TRBV6-2 or TRBV6-3 and TRBJ1-2; unclear D gene. Trimming pared 7 bases from V and 2 bases from J, leaving 14 bases between. This CDR3 contains 14 residues. In germline, CDR1 is MNHEY, CDR2 SVGEGT. The CDR3 sequence is CASTIDGANYGYTF. The CDR3, as DNA: TGTGCCAGCACTATCGACGGAGCCAACTATGGCTACACCTTC.

The rearrangement links TRBV20-1 to TRBJ2-2; TRBD1 is a possible D gene (5 bases). Per germline, CDR1 DFQATT and CDR2 SNEGSKA (reference sequence). The length of the CDR3 is 13 residues. Trimming removed 2 bases from V and 5 bases from J, with 9 bases in between. The CDR3 DNA sequence: TGCAGTGCTAGACAGGGATTTACCGGGGAGCTGTTTTTT. This encodes CSARQGFTGELFF.

The chain couples TRBV20-1 to TRBJ2-3; D might be TRBD1 (5 bases). Germline CDR1 DFQATT, CDR2 SNEGSKA (reference sequence). V lost 3 bases to trimming and J lost 2 bases, with 15 bases between them. This CDR3 is 15 amino acids long. For the CDR3, the DNA is TGCAGTGCTAGTGGGCAGGGCCTTGTCACAGATACGCAGTATTTT. It codes for CSASGQGLVTDTQYF.

This clonotype was seen only a few times. The chain recombines TRBV6-5 with TRBJ2-5; either TRBD1 or TRBD2 may supply D (5 bases each). The CDR3 is 15 amino acids. V lost 6 bases and J lost 3, with 17 bases in between. CDR1 and CDR2 from the germline V gene are MNHEY and SVGAGI. The CDR3 loop reads CASSSLGTLKETQYF. CDR3 DNA sequence: TGTGCCAGCAGCTCCCTTGGGACGCTAAAAGAGACCCAGTACTTC.

This clonotype was counted a few times. The V gene is TRBV20-1, the J gene TRBJ2-3, with 7 bases that match TRBD1. From germline, CDR1 is DFQATT and CDR2 SNEGSKA (reference sequence). CDR3 size: 15 residues. V gave up 6 bases and J gave up 5 bases; unmatched junction bases: 14. CDR3 DNA: TGCAGTGCCGCTACGACAGGGTTAAGTATAGATACGCAGTATTTT. It yields the protein CSAATTGLSIDTQYF.

Within the sample, this clonotype is large. The chain carries TRBV30 and TRBJ1-1; D remains unclear. The germline CDR1 and CDR2 sequences are GTSNPN and SVGIG (reference sequence). The CDR3 loop spans 13 amino acids. The V end lost 2 bases, the J end lost 2 bases, and 9 bases lay between the germline ends. DNA of the CDR3: TGTGCCTGGAGTAGGCGTTCTAACACTGAAGCTTTCTTT. It is translated as CAWSRRSNTEAFF.

The genes are TRBV5-6 and TRBJ2-7, with TRBD2 identical over 10 bases. Germline V gene data show CDR1 as SGHDT and CDR2 as YYEEEE. The CDR3 totals 19 residues. J lost 1 base, V lost 3 bases, and 16 bases had no gene match. CDR3 sequence reads: CASSSLFLLLAGGSYEQYF. For the CDR3, the DNA is TGTGCCAGCAGCTCGCTGTTCCTACTCTTAGCGGGAGGTTCCTACGAGCAGTACTTC. Full variable domain (missing parts from reference TRBV5-6 and TRBJ2-7): DAGVTQSPTHLIKTRGQQVTLRCSPKSGHDTVSWYQQALGQGPQFIFQYYEEEERQRGNFPDRFSGHQFPNYSSELNVNALLLGDSALYLCASSSLFLLLAGGSYEQYFGPGTRLTVT.

The rearrangement uses TRBV6-5 and TRBJ1-6, with a tentative D call TRBD1 (6 bases). The CDR3 loop spans 17 amino acids. Germline CDR1 reads MNHEY; CDR2 reads SVGAGI. V lost 6 bases to trimming and J lost 0 bases, with 15 bases between them. This CDR3 reads CASRHRTETSYNSPLHF. The CDR3 region has the DNA TGTGCCAGCAGACACCGGACAGAGACCTCCTATAATTCACCCCTCCACTTT.

This chain's CDR3 is CASSPGQGEVNTEAFF. CDR3 bases: TGTGCCAGCAGCCCCGGACAGGGCGAGGTGAACACTGAAGCTTTCTTT. The chain recombines TRBV11-2 with TRBJ1-1; 8 bases map to TRBD1. The germline gives CDR1 SGHAT, CDR2 FQNNGV. This CDR3 contains 16 residues. With 5 bases clipped from V and 0 bases from J, the junction kept 8 bases outside the gene matches.

This clonotype was found a few times. CDR3 coding DNA: TGTGCCAGCAGCTCAACCTCCGGGCCTTATAACTATGGCTACACCTTC. This codes for CASSSTSGPYNYGYTF. The chain links TRBV7-2 to TRBJ1-2; D call uncertain. The CDR3 runs to 16 residues. The germline V gene encodes CDR1 SGHTA and CDR2 FQGNSA. V lost 4 bases to trimming and J lost 1 base, with 16 bases between them. Full variable domain (remainder filled in from reference TRBV7-2 and TRBJ1-2): GAGVSQSPSNKVTEKGKDVELRCDPISGHTALYWYRQSLGQGLEFLIYFQGNSAPDKSGLPSDRFSAERTGGSVSTLTIQRTQQEDSAVYLCASSSTSGPYNYGYTFGSGTRLTVV.

In its sample, this clonotype was seen a few times. At one of its ends the junction is not consistent with the germline gene, which may arise from a read error. The V and J genes are TRBV6-4 and TRBJ2-1; no definite D call. The CDR3 sequence is 14 residues long. In germline, CDR1 is MRHNA, CDR2 SNTAGT. CDR3 DNA sequence: TGTGCCAGCAGTTACTCAATGGAGAACAATGAGCAGTTCTTC. It is translated as CASSYSMENNEQFF.

The gene calls are TRBV15 and TRBJ1-2; TRBD1 matches 10 bases. This CDR3 is 14 amino acids long. Germline assignment: CDR1 LNHNV and CDR2 YYDKDF (reference sequence). V lost 3 bases, J lost 4 bases, and 2 bases stayed unmatched. CDR3 nucleotide sequence: TGTGCCACCAGCAGGGGACAGGGGAGCTATGGCTACACCTTC. Encoded protein: CATSRGQGSYGYTF.

This clonotype was detected a few times. V is TRBV15 and J is TRBJ2-3, with D possibly matching TRBD1 (6 bases). Germline V CDR1 and CDR2: LNHNV, YYDKDF (reference sequence). Trimming shortened V by 0 bases and J by 1 base, and 14 bases separated the two germline ends. This CDR3 has 17 amino acids. The CDR3 DNA follows: TGTGCCACCAGCAGAGATGGGCAGGGGTCGCGCACAGATACGCAGTATTTT. It yields the protein CATSRDGQGSRTDTQYF.

The chain carries TRBV7-9 and TRBJ2-5; 15 nucleotides align to TRBD2. The germline V gene encodes CDR1 SEHNR and CDR2 FQNEAQ (reference sequence). The V gene end was trimmed by 0 bases and the J gene end by 4 bases; junction bases not matched to a gene: 3. The CDR3 is made up of 17 amino acids. The CDR3 nucleotides are TGTGCCAGCAGCTTAGCGGGACTAGCGGGGGGATCAGAGACCCAGTACTTC. This sequence encodes CASSLAGLAGGSETQYF.

In nucleotides, the CDR3 is TGTGCCAGTAGTGCCCAGGGGGCGAGTAATGGCTACACCTTC. It codes for CASSAQGASNGYTF. This chain links TRBV19 with TRBJ1-2, with 8 bases aligning to TRBD1. This CDR3 comprises 14 residues. CDR1 is LNHDA and CDR2 is SQIVND in the germline V gene (reference sequence). V trimming: 5 bases; J trimming: 6 bases; junction bases outside the gene matches: 8.

In its sample, this clonotype is large (0.1 to 1%). The rearrangement links TRBV5-4 to TRBJ1-2; 7 bases map to TRBD1. Germline V gene data show CDR1 as SGHNT and CDR2 as YYREEE (reference sequence). The V segment lost 6 bases and the J segment 5 bases; nucleotides outside the gene matches: 7. The CDR3 has 13 amino acids. Written as DNA, the CDR3 is TGTGCCAGCAACTTAGGACAGGAGTATGGCTACACCTTC. It specifies CASNLGQEYGYTF.

This chain connects TRBV6-6 to TRBJ2-7, with 9 bases fitting TRBD2. This CDR3 is 18 amino acids long. CDR1 is MNHNY and CDR2 is SVGAGI in the germline V gene (reference sequence). The trim removed 4 bases at V and 0 bases at J, leaving 13 bases unmatched. The CDR3 reads CASSLNPGNSGSSYEQYF. Here the CDR3 DNA reads TGTGCCAGCAGTTTAAACCCTGGGAATAGCGGGAGCTCCTACGAGCAGTACTTC.

This clonotype was observed a handful of times. The rearrangement joins TRBV7-9 to TRBJ2-7; no clear D. Trimming stripped 2 bases from V and 7 bases from J, with 9 bases between. Germline V gene data show CDR1 as SEHNR and CDR2 as FQNEAQ (reference sequence). The CDR3 has 12 residues. The CDR3 sequence: CASSLNQEEQYF. The CDR3 DNA reads as TGTGCCAGCAGCTTAAATCAGGAAGAGCAGTACTTC.